What follows are 14 T cell receptor beta chains derived from one specimen sequenced in a study of T cells in Graves' hyperthyroidism and ophthalmopathy (dated by TCRdb to about 2019). Library preparation employed multiplex PCR. This sample was sequenced with an Illumina HiSeq 2000. The TCR beta CDR3 regions were amplified from the RNA transcripts. The TCR CDR3 was subjected to a first round of RT-PCR using the HTBI primer set and the Qiagen OneStep RT-PCR kit. TCRdb trimmed the raw reads at Q25, called clones with MiXCR and kept productive beta chains. Rows with a matching CDR3 protein are joined into one entry that keeps the most common DNA and genes. In this sample the table shows a few hundred thousand distinct CDR3 sequences, about a sixth of which occur a single time. About 16% of the sample is taken by the ten largest. The sample comprised blood. All receptors derive from a young woman with Graves' ophthalmopathy.

There are many counts of this clonotype. This chain connects TRBV7-2 to TRBJ2-3, with 7 bases aligning to TRBD1. J lost 0 bases, V lost 1 base, and 1 base had no gene match. This CDR3 has 15 amino acids. In germline, CDR1 is SGHTA, CDR2 FQGNSA. The CDR3, as DNA: TGTGCCAGCAGCTTAGGGGGACAGAGCACAGATACGCAGTATTTT. Protein: CASSLGGQSTDTQYF.

The chain uses TRBV5-4 and TRBJ2-1, with 10 nucleotides matching TRBD2. This CDR3 is built from 19 residues. Germline V gene data show CDR1 as SGHNT and CDR2 as YYREEE (reference sequence). Trimming took 2 bases from V and 4 from J; bases not matched to a gene: 15. The CDR3 is CASSLVEVLRTSGYNEQFF. DNA for the CDR3: TGTGCCAGCAGCTTAGTCGAGGTTCTCCGGACTAGCGGATACAATGAGCAGTTCTTC.

The chain joins TRBV27 to TRBJ1-2; 12 bases match TRBD1. CDR1 and CDR2 (germline): MNHEY, SMNVEV (reference sequence). Unmatched junction bases numbered 7, after V lost 4 bases and J lost 4 bases. The CDR3 is made up of 16 amino acids. The CDR3 bases are TGTGCCAGCAGTTGGGACCGGGACAGGGGGCTCTATGGCTACACCTTC. Amino acids: CASSWDRDRGLYGYTF.

This clonotype was observed a few times. The rearrangement uses TRBV25-1 and TRBJ1-4; D might be TRBD1 (5 bases). The CDR3 runs 16 residues. V was clipped by 4 bases and J by 2 bases, with 14 bases between them. Germline V lookup: CDR1 MGHDK, CDR2 SYGVNS. CDR3 protein: CASSAAGEGTNEKLFF. The CDR3 nucleotides are TGTGCCAGCAGTGCGGCTGGGGAGGGGACTAATGAAAAACTGTTTTTT.

The chain's CDR3 is CASSLEGTSGTGEQFF. The CDR3 DNA follows: TGTGCCAGCAGCTTAGAGGGGACTAGCGGGACGGGTGAGCAGTTCTTC. This chain uses TRBV11-2 with TRBJ2-1, with TRBD2 matching over 13 bases. The junction had 5 bases not matched to a gene; V was cut back by 0 bases and J by 9 bases. This CDR3 is 16 amino acids long. The V gene's germline CDR1 is SGHAT and CDR2 FQNNGV.

Many counts were recorded for this clonotype. The chain links TRBV2 to TRBJ2-7; D call uncertain. Germline CDR1 is SNHLY and CDR2 is FYNNEI. Trimming removed 10 bases at V and 3 bases at J, with 10 bases between. CDR3 length: 11 amino acids. The CDR3 here is CATLTYYEQYF. The CDR3 nucleotides read TGTGCCACCCTAACCTACTACGAGCAGTACTTC.

The CDR3 region has the DNA TGTGCCAGCTCACCACCGGGAACAGGGAAAAGTTACGAGCAGTACTTC. This translates into CASSPPGTGKSYEQYF. This rearrangement joins TRBV18 to TRBJ2-7; TRBD1 is a possible D gene (6 bases). Trimming removed 0 bases at V and 4 bases at J, with 16 bases between. The CDR3 is made up of 16 amino acids. In germline, CDR1 is KGHSH, CDR2 LQKENI.

This clonotype showed up many times. This rearrangement joins TRBV29-1 to TRBJ2-3; D is unclear. From germline, CDR1 is SQVTM and CDR2 ANQGSEA. This CDR3 is built from 13 residues. V was clipped by 5 bases and J by 2 bases, with 11 bases between them. The CDR3 loop is CSVPGKATDTQYF. CDR3 coding DNA: TGCAGCGTTCCAGGAAAAGCCACAGATACGCAGTATTTT.

This clonotype was observed many times. V gene TRBV12-3 or TRBV12-4 combines with J gene TRBJ1-1; unclear D gene. Trimming took off 2 bases at V and 4 bases at J, with 11 bases between the two ends. This CDR3 has 14 residues. The CDR3: CASSLSRSSTEAFF. The CDR3 region has the DNA TGTGCCAGCAGTTTATCGCGGAGTTCCACTGAAGCTTTCTTT.

In its sample, this clonotype was seen many times. The chain's CDR3 is CATSRDRLVHEQFF. The CDR3 coding sequence is TGTGCCACCAGCAGAGATCGGCTAGTCCATGAGCAGTTCTTC. This rearrangement joins TRBV15 to TRBJ2-1; D remains unclear. The CDR3 loop spans 14 amino acids. V was clipped by 0 bases and J by 8 bases, with 11 bases between them. The germline V gene encodes CDR1 LNHNV and CDR2 YYDKDF (reference sequence).

The V gene is TRBV19, the J gene TRBJ2-7; either TRBD1 or TRBD2 may supply D (5 bases each). Germline loops: CDR1 LNHDA, CDR2 SQIVND (reference sequence). V lost 3 bases to trimming and J lost 3 bases, with 12 bases between them. This CDR3 is built from 14 residues. The CDR3 DNA follows: TGTGCCAGTAGTATCGGGCGTGGGGGCTACGAGCAGTACTTC. Its translation: CASSIGRGGYEQYF.

Only a few counts were recorded for this clonotype. The rearrangement uses TRBV10-3 and TRBJ1-5; the D gene is possibly TRBD1 (5 bases). This CDR3 is 14 amino acids long. Trimming shortened V by 3 bases and J by 7 bases, and 13 bases separated the two germline ends. Germline V gives CDR1 ENHRY, CDR2 SYGVKD. Here the CDR3 reads CAISEGGGDQPQHF. As DNA, the CDR3 is TGTGCCATCAGTGAAGGTGGAGGGGACCAGCCCCAGCATTTT.

The table lists this clonotype with many counts. This rearrangement joins TRBV7-9 to TRBJ2-5; D unclear. Germline values: CDR1 SEHNR, CDR2 FQNEAQ (reference sequence). V lost 5 bases and J lost 4, with 17 bases in between. This CDR3 region has 15 residues. CDR3 loop: CASSPSESEGETQYF. DNA of the CDR3: TGTGCCAGCAGCCCCTCGGAGAGTGAAGGAGAGACCCAGTACTTC. The whole variable domain, remainder taken from reference TRBV7-9 and TRBJ2-5, is DTGVSQNPRHKITKRGQNVTFRCDPISEHNRLYWYRQTLGQGPEFLTYFQNEAQLEKSRLLSDRFSAERPKGSFSTLEIQRTEQGDSAMYLCASSPSESEGETQYFGPGTRLLVL.

This clonotype was recorded many times. This chain connects TRBV3-1 to TRBJ2-5; 15 bases are shared with TRBD2. CDR3 length: 17 residues. J lost 5 bases, V lost 3 bases, and 7 bases had no gene match. In germline, CDR1 is LGHDT, CDR2 YNNKEL (reference sequence). The CDR3 DNA is TGTGCCAGCAGCCACGAGGGACTAGCGGGGGGTCGGGAGACCCAGTACTTC. Its translation is CASSHEGLAGGRETQYF.